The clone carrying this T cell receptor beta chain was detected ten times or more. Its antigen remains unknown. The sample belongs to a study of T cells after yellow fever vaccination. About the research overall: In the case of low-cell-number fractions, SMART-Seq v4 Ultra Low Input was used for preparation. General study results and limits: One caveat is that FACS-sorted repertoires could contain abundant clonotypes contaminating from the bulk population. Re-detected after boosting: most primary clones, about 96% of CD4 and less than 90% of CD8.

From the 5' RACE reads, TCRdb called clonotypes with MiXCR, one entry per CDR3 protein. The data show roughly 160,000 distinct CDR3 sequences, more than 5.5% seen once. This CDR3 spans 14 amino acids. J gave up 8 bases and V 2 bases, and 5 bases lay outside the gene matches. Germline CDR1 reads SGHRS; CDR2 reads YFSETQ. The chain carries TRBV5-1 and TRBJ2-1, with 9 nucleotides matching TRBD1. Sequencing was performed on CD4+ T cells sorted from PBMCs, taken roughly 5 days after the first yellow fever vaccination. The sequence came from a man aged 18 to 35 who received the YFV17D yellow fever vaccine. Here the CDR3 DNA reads TGCGCCAGCAGCTTTACGGGACAGGGAGATGAGCAGTTCTTC. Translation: CASSFTGQGDEQFF.